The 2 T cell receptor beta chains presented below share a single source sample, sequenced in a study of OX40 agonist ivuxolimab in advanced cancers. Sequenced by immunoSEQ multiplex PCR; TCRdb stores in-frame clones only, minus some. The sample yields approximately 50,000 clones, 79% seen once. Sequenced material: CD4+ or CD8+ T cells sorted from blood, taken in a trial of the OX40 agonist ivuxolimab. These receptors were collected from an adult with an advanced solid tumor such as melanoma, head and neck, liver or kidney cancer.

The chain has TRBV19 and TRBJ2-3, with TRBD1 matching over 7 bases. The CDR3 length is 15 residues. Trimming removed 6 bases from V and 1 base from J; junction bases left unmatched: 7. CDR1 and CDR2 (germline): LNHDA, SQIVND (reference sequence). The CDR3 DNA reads TGTGCCAGTAGATCCCGGACAGGAGGCACAGATACGCAGTATTTT. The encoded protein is CASRSRTGGTDTQYF.

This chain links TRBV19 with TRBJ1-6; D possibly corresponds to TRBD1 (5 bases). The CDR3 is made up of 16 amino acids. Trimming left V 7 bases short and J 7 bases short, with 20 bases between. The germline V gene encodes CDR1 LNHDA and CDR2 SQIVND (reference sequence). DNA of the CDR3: TGTGCCAGTAAGGTGGGGCAGGCTGGCCAGAATTCACCCCTCCACTTT. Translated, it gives CASKVGQAGQNSPLHF. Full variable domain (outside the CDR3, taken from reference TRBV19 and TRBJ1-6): DGGITQSPKYLFRKEGQNVTLSCEQNLNHDAMYWYRQDPGQGLRLIYYSQIVNDFQKGDIAEGYSVSREKKESFPLTVTSAQKNPTAFYLCASKVGQAGQNSPLHFGNGTRLTVT.